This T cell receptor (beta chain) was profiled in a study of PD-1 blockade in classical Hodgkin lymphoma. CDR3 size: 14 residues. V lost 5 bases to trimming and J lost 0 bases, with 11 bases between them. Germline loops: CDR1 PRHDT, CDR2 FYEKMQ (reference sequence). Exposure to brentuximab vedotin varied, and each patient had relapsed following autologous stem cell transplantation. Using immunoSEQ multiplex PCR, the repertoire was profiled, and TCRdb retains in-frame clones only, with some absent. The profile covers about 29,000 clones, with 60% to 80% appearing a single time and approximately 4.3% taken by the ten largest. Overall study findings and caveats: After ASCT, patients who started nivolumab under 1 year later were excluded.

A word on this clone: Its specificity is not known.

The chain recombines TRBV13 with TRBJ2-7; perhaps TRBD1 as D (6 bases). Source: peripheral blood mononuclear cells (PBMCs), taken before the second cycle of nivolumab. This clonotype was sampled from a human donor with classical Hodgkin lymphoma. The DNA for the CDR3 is TGTGCCAGCAGCCCCCAGGGGTCCTCCTACGAGCAGTACTTC. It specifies CASSPQGSSYEQYF.